This T cell receptor beta chain was found in a study of blood T cell repertoires in COVID-19. Overall study: Collection of acute and convalescent COVID-19 samples took place in the United States, Italy and Spain.

Original analysis: Reference gene primer amplification in the assay estimated nucleated cell counts. Assay used: immunoSEQ multiplex PCR; TCRdb lists only in-frame clones, some missing. The V and J calls and clone size come from that table; D and trimming were worked out from the DNA. The table shows 300,000 or so clones, with roughly 90% occurring only once. J was trimmed by 6 bases and V by 8 bases; bases with no gene match: 12. CDR1 and CDR2 from the germline V gene are SNHLY and FYNNEI. The length of the CDR3 is 14 residues. The sequencing input was peripheral blood. This rearrangement joins TRBV2 to TRBJ1-2, with TRBD1 matching over 7 bases. This TCR came from a man younger than 30 who had recovered from COVID-19. CDR3 sequence: CASVLREGANGYTF. CDR3 in DNA: TGTGCCAGCGTGCTCCGCGAGGGGGCGAATGGCTACACCTTC.